This TCR beta chain stems from a study of beta chain features in type 1 diabetes. Study information: Patients looked much like healthy donors when it came to age, gender and cell yields. Findings and limits, study-wide: In every one of the four CD4+ subsets, TCRB CDR3s were moderately but significantly shorter in Type 1 diabetes patients. The similarity of naive, central memory and Treg TCRB repertoires appeared greater among patients than among healthy donors. Cells expressing TCR highly could be over-represented by cDNA sequencing.

In the case of this clone: Its antigen remains unidentified.

Expressed TCRB transcripts were sequenced after all isolated RNA was converted to cDNA. TCRdb's copy holds only in-frame clones and misses some; the assay was immunoSEQ multiplex PCR. The table has more than 300,000 clones, around 9% seen once. This CDR3 is built from 15 residues. Germline V gene data show CDR1 as SGHVS and CDR2 as FQNEAQ. The V and J ends lost 1 base and 8 bases respectively, with 15 bases between them. The sample consisted of central memory CD4+ T cells from blood. V and J are TRBV7-8 and TRBJ2-1, with D tentatively TRBD2 (6 bases). The clonotype originates from a man under 40 with type 1 diabetes. The CDR3 protein is CASSLDPGLSHEQFF. CDR3 DNA: TGTGCCAGCAGCTTAGACCCGGGACTTTCCCATGAGCAGTTCTTC.